This T cell receptor (beta chain) was captured in a study of follicular helper T cells after annual influenza vaccination (dated by TCRdb to 2016 to 2017). Looking at the study overall: Blood was collected on days 0, 7 and 28 after each seasonal influenza vaccination. To look at recall of cTfh clones, some subjects were tracked through successive annual vaccinations covering the 2013-2014, 2014-2015 and 2015-2016 seasons. One week after vaccination, a second recruited cohort of 12 to 13 subjects (Table S1) displayed a similar ICOS+CD38+ cTfh response. Six subjects had multi-year samples: four covered two vaccination seasons and two covered three seasons. Samples from 2013-2014 were cryopreserved, whereas samples from about 2015 were processed immediately after collection. Paper-wide results and their limitations: Rare clonotypes could not be sampled because productive TCRB sequences were recovered from only 10-20% of the analyzed cells. With successive annual vaccinations, a recurrent oligoclonal ICOS+CD38+ cTfh response was recalled, and this response contained tetramer and AIM influenza-specific clonotypes. ICOS+CD38+ cTfh clonality correlated with the frequency of that population, and its change correlated with the change in circulating plasmablast frequency. In evaluating whether influenza clones were enriched, the possibility that the far larger non-cTfh compartments were undersampled could not be ruled out. Day 7 ICOS+CD38+ clones were most often found later in ICOS-CD38- cTfh, suggesting that subset may serve as a memory reservoir.

Turning to this clone: Which antigen it targets is not known. No base-level quality is on record; no much larger clone is a single base apart.

Libraries were built with the immunoSEQ multiplex PCR assay. Adaptive Biotechnologies carried out TCRB amplification, library preparation, sequencing and preliminary bioinformatics at Survey level resolution. The source study handled its data this way. Clonality was calculated in R as 1 minus normalized Shannon entropy, and the Gini index was computed with the R package ineq. Overlap score was the summed counts of shared sequences divided by total counts of all sequences in both compared samples. Significance of shared clonotypes was assessed by Fisher's exact test, with a theoretical repertoire of 10^7 TCRB sequences assumed. TCRdb carries this immuneACCESS record with in-frame sequences only. Its versions omit some clonotypes, under half of them owing to an unresolved V gene in the studies checked, with the rest unexplained. V and J calls and clone size come straight from that table; D and trimming were deduced from the DNA. In this sample the table shows more than 10,000 clones, roughly four fifths of which occur a single time. The ten top clones hold roughly 0.86% of the sample.

CDR1 SGHDN and CDR2 FVKESK were looked up in the germline V gene. The CDR3 measures 16 amino acids from cysteine to phenylalanine. CDR3 DNA is the only sequence kept; it has 48 bases, read in frame from the first base. V loses 4 bases of germline sequence and J loses 0 bases, and the interval between the two ends is 16 bases. Adults received seasonal inactivated influenza vaccine (Fluvarix), and TCRB sequencing tracked sorted blood CD4 subsets before and after vaccination. To be eligible, subjects had to live in the community and must not have received influenza vaccine in the previous 6 months. Subjects were excluded for influenza vaccine contraindications, substance abuse, HIV/AIDS, active malignancy, immunomodulatory medication, or active illness such as respiratory infection. At each time point, about 35 to 110 mL of blood was collected. PBMC were isolated using Ficoll-Paque PLUS or SepMate separation. As a comparison non-Tfh subset, CXCR5- memory CD4 T cells were sorted. Cell subsets were sorted from PBMC on a BD FACS Aria before DNA extraction.

The rearranged chain carries TRBV14 and TRBJ2-7; the D gene is perhaps TRBD1 or TRBD2, as each covers 6 bases. The specimen comprised CXCR5- memory CD4+ T cells sorted from blood, sampled 6 weeks after influenza vaccination. In light of the paper, this sample's cell subset or site label describes: CXCR5- memory CD4 T cells. This TCR was recovered from an adult who received the influenza vaccine. DNA sequence: TGTGCCAGCAGCCTAGGGACTCCCAGGGGCTCCTACGAGCAGTACTTC. The resulting protein is CASSLGTPRGSYEQYF.